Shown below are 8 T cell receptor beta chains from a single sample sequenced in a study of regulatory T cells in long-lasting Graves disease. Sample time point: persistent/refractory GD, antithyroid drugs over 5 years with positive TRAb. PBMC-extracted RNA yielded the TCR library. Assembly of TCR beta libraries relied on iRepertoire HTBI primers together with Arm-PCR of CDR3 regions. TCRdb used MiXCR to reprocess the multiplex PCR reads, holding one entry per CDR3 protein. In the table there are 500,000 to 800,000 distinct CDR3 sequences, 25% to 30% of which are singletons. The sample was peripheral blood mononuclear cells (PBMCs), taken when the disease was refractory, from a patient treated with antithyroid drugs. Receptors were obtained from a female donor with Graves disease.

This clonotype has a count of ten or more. CDR3 sequence reads: CASSLRVSQPQHF. CDR3 in DNA: TGTGCCAGCAGTTTAAGGGTCTCTCAGCCCCAGCATTTT. This chain uses TRBV12-3 or TRBV12-4 with TRBJ1-5; D is uncertain. With 2 bases removed from V and 6 bases from J, the gap between germline ends came to 8 bases. The CDR3 totals 13 residues.

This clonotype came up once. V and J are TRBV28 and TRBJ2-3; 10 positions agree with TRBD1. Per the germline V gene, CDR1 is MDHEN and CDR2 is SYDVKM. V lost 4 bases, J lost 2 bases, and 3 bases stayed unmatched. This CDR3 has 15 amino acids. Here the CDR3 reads CASSSDRGLTDTQYF. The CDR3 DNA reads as TGTGCCAGCAGTTCCGACAGGGGGCTCACAGATACGCAGTATTTT.

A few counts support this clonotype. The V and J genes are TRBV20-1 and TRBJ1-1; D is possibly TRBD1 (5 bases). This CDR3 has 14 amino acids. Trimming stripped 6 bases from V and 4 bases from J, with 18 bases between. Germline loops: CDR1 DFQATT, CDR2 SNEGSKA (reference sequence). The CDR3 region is CSATSGTVGTEAFF. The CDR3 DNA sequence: TGCAGTGCAACCTCCGGGACGGTGGGCACTGAAGCTTTCTTT.

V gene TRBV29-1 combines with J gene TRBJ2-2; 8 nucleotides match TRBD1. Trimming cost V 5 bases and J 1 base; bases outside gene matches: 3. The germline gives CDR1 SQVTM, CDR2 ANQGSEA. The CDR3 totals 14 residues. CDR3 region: CSVTGTGNTGELFF. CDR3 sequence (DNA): TGCAGCGTTACCGGGACAGGGAACACCGGGGAGCTGTTTTTT.

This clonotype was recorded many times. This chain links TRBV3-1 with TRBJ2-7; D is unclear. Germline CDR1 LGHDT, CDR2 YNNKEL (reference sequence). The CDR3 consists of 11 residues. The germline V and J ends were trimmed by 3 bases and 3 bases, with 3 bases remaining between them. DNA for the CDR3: TGTGCCAGCAGCCACAACTACGAGCAGTACTTC. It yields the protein CASSHNYEQYF.

The CDR3 bases are TGCGCCAGCAGCTTGAGGGGGACCGATGGCTACACCTTC. Encoded protein: CASSLRGTDGYTF. The chain employs TRBV5-1 and TRBJ1-2; D is possibly TRBD1 (6 bases). CDR1 is SGHRS, CDR2 YFSETQ, per germline. The length of the CDR3 is 13 residues. V was shortened by 1 base and J by 6 bases, with 10 bases between the two germline ends.

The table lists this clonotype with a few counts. The CDR3 loop is CSARAYDKEYYGYTF. The CDR3, as DNA: TGCAGTGCTAGAGCTTACGACAAGGAGTACTATGGCTACACCTTC. This sequence joins TRBV20-1 and TRBJ1-2; D uncertain. Looked up from germline, CDR1 is DFQATT and CDR2 is SNEGSKA (reference sequence). This CDR3 comprises 15 residues. Trimming shortened V by 1 base and J by 3 bases, and 15 bases separated the two germline ends.

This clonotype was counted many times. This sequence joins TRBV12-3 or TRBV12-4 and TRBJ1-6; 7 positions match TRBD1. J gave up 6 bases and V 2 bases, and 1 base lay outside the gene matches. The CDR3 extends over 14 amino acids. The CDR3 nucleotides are TGTGCCAGCAGTTTACACAGGGGTAATTCACCCCTCCACTTT. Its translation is CASSLHRGNSPLHF.